Following are 12 T cell receptor beta chains from one sample sequenced in a study of blood T cell repertoires in COVID-19. The table came from immunoSEQ multiplex PCR; TCRdb's copy has only in-frame clones and leaves some out. The repertoire holds about 220,000 clones, with more than 70% as singletons. The sequenced material came from peripheral blood. These receptor sequences come from a human donor in a cohort sampled during active COVID-19.

This chain joins TRBV24-1 and TRBJ1-5; 9 bases fit TRBD1. The CDR3 runs to 17 residues. Trimming cost V 2 bases and J 3 bases; bases outside gene matches: 7. The V gene's germline CDR1 is KGHDR and CDR2 SFDVKD. The CDR3 loop is CATSDSGTGTINQPQHF. The CDR3 DNA is TGTGCCACCAGTGATTCCGGGACAGGGACAATCAATCAGCCCCAGCATTTT.

J is TRBJ2-1 and V is TRBV5-1, with D perhaps TRBD2 (5 bases). Deletions cut 0 bases from V and 6 bases from J, with 13 bases between. CDR1 SGHRS and CDR2 YFSETQ come from the germline V gene. The length of the CDR3 is 15 residues. The CDR3 is CASSLGGSEGNEQFF. In DNA form, the CDR3 reads TGCGCCAGCAGCTTGGGAGGGAGCGAGGGCAATGAGCAGTTCTTC.

The rearrangement links TRBV7-2 to TRBJ2-7; D is ambiguous. Germline V gene lookup returns CDR1 SGHTA and CDR2 FQGNSA. V lost 2 bases to trimming and J lost 2 bases, with 7 bases between them. The CDR3 covers 13 residues. CDR3: CASSLIGAYEQYF. For the CDR3, the DNA is TGTGCCAGCAGCTTAATCGGAGCCTACGAGCAGTACTTC. Variable domain in full (rest from reference TRBV7-2 and TRBJ2-7): GAGVSQSPSNKVTEKGKDVELRCDPISGHTALYWYRQSLGQGLEFLIYFQGNSAPDKSGLPSDRFSAERTGGSVSTLTIQRTQQEDSAVYLCASSLIGAYEQYFGPGTRLTVT.

The genes are TRBV5-1 and TRBJ2-3, with 10 bases matching TRBD2. Losses at the gene ends were 0 bases for V and 2 bases for J; bases not matched to a gene: 3. The CDR3 sequence is 16 residues long. Germline lookup yields CDR1 SGHRS and CDR2 YFSETQ. CDR3 region: CASSLASGGDTDTQYF. The CDR3, as DNA: TGCGCCAGCAGCTTGGCCAGCGGGGGGGACACAGATACGCAGTATTTT.

This clone has just a few counts. V is TRBV5-1 and J is TRBJ1-5; TRBD1 is a possible D gene (5 bases). CDR1 is SGHRS, CDR2 YFSETQ, per germline. The CDR3 totals 13 residues. DNA for the CDR3: TGCGCGGAGGGGCTAAATAGCAATCAGCCCCAGCATTTT. Amino acids: CAEGLNSNQPQHF.

The chain links TRBV27 to TRBJ1-1; D is unclear. This CDR3 is built from 12 residues. Germline values: CDR1 MNHEY, CDR2 SMNVEV (reference sequence). V lost 5 bases and J lost 14, with 18 bases in between. CDR3 DNA sequence: TGTGCCAGCAGTCCCCCTCACTCTAGTTTGTTCTTT. Translating gives CASSPPHSSLFF.

The chain links TRBV10-3 to TRBJ1-2; D is uncertain. This CDR3 region has 14 residues. Looked up from germline, CDR1 is ENHRY and CDR2 is SYGVKD. The V end was cut by 2 bases, the J end by 1 base, with 8 bases between. DNA of the CDR3: TGTGCCATCAGTGAGCGTAGAGATAACTATGGCTACACCTTC. Amino acid sequence: CAISERRDNYGYTF.

The rearrangement joins TRBV5-5 to TRBJ1-1, with 7 bases that match TRBD1. This CDR3 contains 13 residues. The germline V gene has CDR1 SGHKS and CDR2 YYEKEE (reference sequence). Trimming cost V 5 bases and J 3 bases; bases outside gene matches: 4. The CDR3 DNA follows: TGTGCCAGCAGTTCACAGGGGTACACTGAAGCTTTCTTT. As protein: CASSSQGYTEAFF.

As for this clone: Other DNA variants within this sample encode the same CDR3. The rearrangement links TRBV6-5 to TRBJ1-5; TRBD1 aligns across 7 bases. The germline V gene has CDR1 MNHEY and CDR2 SVGAGI. The CDR3 loop spans 13 amino acids. Trimming removed 6 bases from V and 4 bases from J; junction bases left unmatched: 3. The CDR3 sequence is CASSRQGNQPQHF. The DNA for the CDR3 is TGTGCCAGCAGCAGACAGGGAAATCAGCCCCAGCATTTT.

The chain employs TRBV4-2 and TRBJ2-5, with 7 positions matching TRBD2. Germline assignment: CDR1 LGHNA and CDR2 YNFKEQ. The CDR3 consists of 16 residues. Losses at the gene ends were 0 bases for V and 0 bases for J; bases not matched to a gene: 4. In DNA, the CDR3 is TGTGCCAGCAGCCAAGAAGCCGGGACTAACCAAGAGACCCAGTACTTC. Amino acid sequence: CASSQEAGTNQETQYF.

J is TRBJ1-4 and V is TRBV21-1; the table calls TRBD1, which could not be checked here. TRBV21-1 is an annotated pseudogene. This CDR3 region has 16 residues. The CDR3 region is CASSPVTGKSNEKLFF. The CDR3 DNA reads as TGTGCCAGCAGCCCCGTAACAGGGAAGAGTAATGAAAAACTGTTTTTT.

The chain recombines TRBV29-1 with TRBJ2-1; 7 nucleotides align to TRBD2. Germline V gene data show CDR1 as SQVTM and CDR2 as ANQGSEA. The CDR3 has 13 amino acids. V shed 0 bases, J shed 9 bases, and the junction held 5 bases outside the gene matches. The CDR3, as DNA: TGCAGCGTTGAAGACGGGGGGTCCCCTGAGCAGTTCTTC. Its translation is CSVEDGGSPEQFF.